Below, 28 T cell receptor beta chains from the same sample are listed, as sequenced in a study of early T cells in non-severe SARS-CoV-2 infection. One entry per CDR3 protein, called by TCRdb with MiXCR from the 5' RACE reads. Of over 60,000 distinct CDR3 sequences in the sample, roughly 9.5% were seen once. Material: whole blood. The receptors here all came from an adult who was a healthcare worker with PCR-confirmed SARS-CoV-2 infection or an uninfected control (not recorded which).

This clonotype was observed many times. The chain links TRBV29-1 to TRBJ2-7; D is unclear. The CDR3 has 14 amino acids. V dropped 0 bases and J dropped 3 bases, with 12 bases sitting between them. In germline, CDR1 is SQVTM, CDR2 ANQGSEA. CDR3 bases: TGCAGCGTTGAAGATCAGAGACGGAACTACGAGCAGTACTTC. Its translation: CSVEDQRRNYEQYF.

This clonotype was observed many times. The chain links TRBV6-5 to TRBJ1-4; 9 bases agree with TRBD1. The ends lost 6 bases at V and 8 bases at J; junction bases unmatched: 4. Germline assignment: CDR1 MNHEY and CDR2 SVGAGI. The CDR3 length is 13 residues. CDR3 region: CASRGTGPEKLFF. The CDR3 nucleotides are TGTGCCAGCAGAGGGACAGGGCCCGAAAAACTGTTTTTT.

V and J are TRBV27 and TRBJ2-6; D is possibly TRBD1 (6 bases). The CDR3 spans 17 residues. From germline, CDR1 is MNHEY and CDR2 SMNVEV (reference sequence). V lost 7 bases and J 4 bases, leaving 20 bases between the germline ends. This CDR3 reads CASTSLRGATGANVLTF. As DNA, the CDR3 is TGTGCCAGCACCTCTCTCAGGGGCGCAACGGGGGCCAACGTCCTGACTTTC.

As DNA, the CDR3 is TGTGCCAGTAGTATCTGGGGGACTAGCGGGAGAGAGACCCAGTACTTC. This gives the protein CASSIWGTSGRETQYF. The chain carries TRBV19 and TRBJ2-5, with 14 nucleotides matching TRBD2. The CDR3 is 16 residues long. Losses at the gene ends were 3 bases for V and 4 bases for J; bases not matched to a gene: 4. Germline V gene sequence: CDR1 LNHDA, CDR2 SQIVND (reference sequence).

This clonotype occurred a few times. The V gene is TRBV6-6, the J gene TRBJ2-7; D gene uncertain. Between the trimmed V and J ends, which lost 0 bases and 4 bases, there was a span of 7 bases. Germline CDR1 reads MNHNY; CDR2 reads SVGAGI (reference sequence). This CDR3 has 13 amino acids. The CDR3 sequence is CASSYSQSYEQYF. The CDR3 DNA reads TGTGCCAGCAGTTACTCTCAGTCTTACGAGCAGTACTTC.

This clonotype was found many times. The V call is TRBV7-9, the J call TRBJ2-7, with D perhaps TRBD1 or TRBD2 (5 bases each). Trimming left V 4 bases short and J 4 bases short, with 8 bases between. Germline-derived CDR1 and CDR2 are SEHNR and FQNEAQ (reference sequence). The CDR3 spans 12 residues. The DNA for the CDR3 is TGTGCCAGCAGCTATGGGGGATACGAGCAGTACTTC. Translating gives CASSYGGYEQYF.

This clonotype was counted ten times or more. The CDR3 sequence: CSASGGAPTDTQYF. CDR3 in DNA: TGCAGCGCAAGCGGGGGGGCACCCACAGATACGCAGTATTTT. This chain uses TRBV29-1 with TRBJ2-3, with 10 bases identical to TRBD2. The CDR3 sequence is 14 residues long. V was clipped by 7 bases and J by 2 bases; unmatched bases: 6. CDR1 and CDR2 from the germline V gene are SQVTM and ANQGSEA.

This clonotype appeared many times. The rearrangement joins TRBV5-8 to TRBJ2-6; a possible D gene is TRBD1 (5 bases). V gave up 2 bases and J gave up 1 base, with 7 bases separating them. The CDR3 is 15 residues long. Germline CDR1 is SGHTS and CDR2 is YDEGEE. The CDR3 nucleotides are TGTGCCAGCAGCTTTTCAGGGTCTGGGGCCAACGTCCTGACTTTC. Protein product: CASSFSGSGANVLTF.

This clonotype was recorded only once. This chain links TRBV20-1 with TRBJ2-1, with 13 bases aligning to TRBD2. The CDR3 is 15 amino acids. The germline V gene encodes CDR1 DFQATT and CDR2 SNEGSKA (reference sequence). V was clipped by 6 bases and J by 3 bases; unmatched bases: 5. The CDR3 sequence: CSATGTSGVYNEQFF. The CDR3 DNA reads TGCAGTGCAACCGGGACTAGCGGGGTCTACAATGAGCAGTTCTTC.

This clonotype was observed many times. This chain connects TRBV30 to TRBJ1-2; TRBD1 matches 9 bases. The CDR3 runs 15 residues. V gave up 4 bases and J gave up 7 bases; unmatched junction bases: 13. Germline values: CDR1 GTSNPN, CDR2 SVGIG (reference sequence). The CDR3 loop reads CAWKGTGSISGGYTF. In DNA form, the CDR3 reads TGTGCCTGGAAGGGGACAGGGTCTATCTCCGGTGGCTACACCTTC.

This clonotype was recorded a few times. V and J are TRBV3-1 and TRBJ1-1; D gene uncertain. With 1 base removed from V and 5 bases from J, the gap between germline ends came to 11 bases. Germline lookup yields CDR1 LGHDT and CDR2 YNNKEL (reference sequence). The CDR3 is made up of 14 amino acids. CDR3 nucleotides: TGTGCCAGCAGCCAAGTGGCGGGCGGGACTGAAGCTTTCTTT. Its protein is CASSQVAGGTEAFF.

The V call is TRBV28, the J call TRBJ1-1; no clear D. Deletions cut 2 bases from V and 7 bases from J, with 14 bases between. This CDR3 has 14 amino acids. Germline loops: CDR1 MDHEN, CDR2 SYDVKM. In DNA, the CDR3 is TGTGCCAGCAGTTTAGTCCGACATTCGAGTGAAGCTTTCTTT. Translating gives CASSLVRHSSEAFF.

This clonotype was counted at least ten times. Written as DNA, the CDR3 is TGTGCCAGCAGCCGGACAGGGGGCGCCTATGGCTACACCTTC. As protein: CASSRTGGAYGYTF. The chain is built from TRBV11-2 and TRBJ1-2, with 11 bases matching TRBD1. This CDR3 has 14 residues. Germline-derived CDR1 and CDR2 are SGHAT and FQNNGV. The ends lost 5 bases at V and 4 bases at J; junction bases unmatched: 3.

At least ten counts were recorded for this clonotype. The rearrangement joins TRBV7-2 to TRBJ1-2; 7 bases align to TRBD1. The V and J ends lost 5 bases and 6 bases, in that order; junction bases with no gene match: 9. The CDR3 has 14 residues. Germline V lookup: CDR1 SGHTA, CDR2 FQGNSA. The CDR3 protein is CASSQTRQGDGYTF. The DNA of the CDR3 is TGTGCCAGCAGCCAAACTAGACAGGGAGATGGCTACACCTTC.

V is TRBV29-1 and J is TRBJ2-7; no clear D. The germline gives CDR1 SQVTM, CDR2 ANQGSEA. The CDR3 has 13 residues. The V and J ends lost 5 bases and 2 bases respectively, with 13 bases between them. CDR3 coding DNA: TGCAGCGTTCTGGTAGTACCTCCCTACGAGCAGTACTTC. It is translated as CSVLVVPPYEQYF.

The CDR3 sequence: CASSPRLRTGSSYEQYF. The CDR3 nucleotides are TGTGCCAGCAGCCCCCGCCTCCGGACAGGCAGCTCCTACGAGCAGTACTTC. The rearrangement links TRBV9 to TRBJ2-7; 7 nucleotides agree with TRBD1. The CDR3 is made up of 17 amino acids. With 4 bases clipped from V and 0 bases from J, the junction kept 13 bases outside the gene matches. Germline CDR1 SGDLS, CDR2 YYNGEE.

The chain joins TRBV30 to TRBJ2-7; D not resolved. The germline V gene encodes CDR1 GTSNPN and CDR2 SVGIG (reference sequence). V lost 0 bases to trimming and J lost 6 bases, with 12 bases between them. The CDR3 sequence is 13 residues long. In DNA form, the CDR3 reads TGTGCCTGGAGTGTGATTCGGGTGGGCGAGCAGTACTTC. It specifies CAWSVIRVGEQYF.

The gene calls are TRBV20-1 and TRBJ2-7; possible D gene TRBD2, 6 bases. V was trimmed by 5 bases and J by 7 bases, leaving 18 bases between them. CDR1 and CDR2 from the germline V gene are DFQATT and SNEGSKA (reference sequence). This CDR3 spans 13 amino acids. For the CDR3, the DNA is TGCAGTGCTGGCTCCGGGCCCAGCGGGGAGCAGTACTTC. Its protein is CSAGSGPSGEQYF.

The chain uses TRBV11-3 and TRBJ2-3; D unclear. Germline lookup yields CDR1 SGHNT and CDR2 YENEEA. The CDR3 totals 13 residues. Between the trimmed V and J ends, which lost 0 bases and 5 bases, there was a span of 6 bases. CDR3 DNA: TGTGCCAGCAGCTTAGACAGACGAGATACGCAGTATTTT. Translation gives CASSLDRRDTQYF.

The CDR3 region has the DNA TGCGCCAGCAGTCCCGGGACAGGGTTAGCCAAAAACATTCAGTACTTC. Its translation: CASSPGTGLAKNIQYF. J is TRBJ2-4 and V is TRBV10-2; 9 bases map to TRBD1. CDR3 length equals 16 residues. In germline, CDR1 is WSHSY, CDR2 SAAADI. The V and J ends lost 5 bases and 0 bases, in that order; junction bases with no gene match: 5.

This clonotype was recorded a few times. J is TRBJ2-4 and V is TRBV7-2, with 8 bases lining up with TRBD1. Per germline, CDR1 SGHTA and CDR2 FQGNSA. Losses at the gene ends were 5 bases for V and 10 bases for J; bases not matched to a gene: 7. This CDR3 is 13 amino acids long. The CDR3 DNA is TGTGCCAGCAGCACGGGACAGGCCAAAATTCAGTACTTC. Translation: CASSTGQAKIQYF.

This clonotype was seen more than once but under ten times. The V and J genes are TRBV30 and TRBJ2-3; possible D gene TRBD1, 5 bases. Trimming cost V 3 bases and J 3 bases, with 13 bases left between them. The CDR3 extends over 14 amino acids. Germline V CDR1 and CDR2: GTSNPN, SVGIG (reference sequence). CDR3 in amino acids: CAWRSGIGTDTQYF. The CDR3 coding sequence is TGTGCCTGGAGGTCAGGGATAGGAACAGATACGCAGTATTTT. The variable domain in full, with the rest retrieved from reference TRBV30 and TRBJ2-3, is SQTIHQWPATLVQPVGSPLSLECTVEGTSNPNLYWYRQAAGRGLQLLFYSVGIGQISSEVPQNLSASRPQDRQFILSSKKLLLSDSGFYLCAWRSGIGTDTQYFGPGTRLTVL.

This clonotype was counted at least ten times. Written as DNA, the CDR3 is TGCGCCAGCAGCCAAGTTCGGACTAGCAATCAGCCCCAGCATTTT. This encodes CASSQVRTSNQPQHF. V usage is TRBV4-1 and J usage is TRBJ1-5; D is unresolved. V was cut by 1 base and J by 0 bases, with 7 bases left in between. CDR1 MGHRA and CDR2 YSYEKL come from the germline V gene. This CDR3 is built from 15 residues.

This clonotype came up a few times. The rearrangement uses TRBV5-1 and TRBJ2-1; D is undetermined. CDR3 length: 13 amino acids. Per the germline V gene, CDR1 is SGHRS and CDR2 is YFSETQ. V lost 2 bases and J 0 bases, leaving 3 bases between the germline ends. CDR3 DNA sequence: TGCGCCAGCAGCTTCGCCTCCTACAATGAGCAGTTCTTC. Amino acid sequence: CASSFASYNEQFF.

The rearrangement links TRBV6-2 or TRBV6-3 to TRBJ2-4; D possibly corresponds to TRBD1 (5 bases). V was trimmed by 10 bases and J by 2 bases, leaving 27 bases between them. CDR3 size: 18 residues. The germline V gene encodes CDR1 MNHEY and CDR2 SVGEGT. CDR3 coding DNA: TGTGCCATCCGAGCGATGGAAGGGGTCGGGTTATCCAAAAACATTCAGTACTTC. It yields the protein CAIRAMEGVGLSKNIQYF.

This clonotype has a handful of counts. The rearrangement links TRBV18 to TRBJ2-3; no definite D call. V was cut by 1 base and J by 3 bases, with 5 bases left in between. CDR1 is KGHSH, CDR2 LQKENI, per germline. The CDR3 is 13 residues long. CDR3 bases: TGTGCCAGCTCACCACGTAGAACAGATACGCAGTATTTT. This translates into CASSPRRTDTQYF. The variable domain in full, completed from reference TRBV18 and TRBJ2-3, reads NAGVMQNPRHLVRRRGQEARLRCSPMKGHSHVYWYRQLPEEGLKFMVYLQKENIIDESGMPKERFSAEFPKEGPSILRIQQVVRGDSAAYFCASSPRRTDTQYFGPGTRLTVL.

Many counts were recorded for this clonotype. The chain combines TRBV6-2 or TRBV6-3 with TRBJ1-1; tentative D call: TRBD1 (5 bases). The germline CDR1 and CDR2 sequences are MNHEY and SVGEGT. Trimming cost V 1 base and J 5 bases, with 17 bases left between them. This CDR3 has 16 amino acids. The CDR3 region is CASSYLDQGAGTEAFF. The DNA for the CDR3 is TGTGCCAGCAGTTACTTGGATCAGGGAGCGGGGACTGAAGCTTTCTTT.

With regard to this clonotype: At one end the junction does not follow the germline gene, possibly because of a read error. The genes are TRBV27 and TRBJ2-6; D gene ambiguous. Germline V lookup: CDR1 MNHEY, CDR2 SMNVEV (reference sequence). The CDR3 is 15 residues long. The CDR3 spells CTSSSRFSGANVLTF. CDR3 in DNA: TGTACCAGCAGTTCCAGGTTCTCTGGGGCCAACGTCCTGACTTTC.